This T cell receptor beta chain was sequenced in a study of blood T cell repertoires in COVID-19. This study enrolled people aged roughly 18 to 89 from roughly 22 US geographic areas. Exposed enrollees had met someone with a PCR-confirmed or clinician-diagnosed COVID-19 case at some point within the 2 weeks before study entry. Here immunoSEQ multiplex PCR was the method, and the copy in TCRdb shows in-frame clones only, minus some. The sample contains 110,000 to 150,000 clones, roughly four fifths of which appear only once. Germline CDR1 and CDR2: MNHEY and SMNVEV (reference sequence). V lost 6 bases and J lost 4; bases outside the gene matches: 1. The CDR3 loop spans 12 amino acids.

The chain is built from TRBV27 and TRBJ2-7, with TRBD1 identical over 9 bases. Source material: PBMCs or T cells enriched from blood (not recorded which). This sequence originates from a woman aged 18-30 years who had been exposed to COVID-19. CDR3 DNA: TGTGCCAGCAGCGACAGGGGGTACGAGCAGTACTTC. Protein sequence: CASSDRGYEQYF.